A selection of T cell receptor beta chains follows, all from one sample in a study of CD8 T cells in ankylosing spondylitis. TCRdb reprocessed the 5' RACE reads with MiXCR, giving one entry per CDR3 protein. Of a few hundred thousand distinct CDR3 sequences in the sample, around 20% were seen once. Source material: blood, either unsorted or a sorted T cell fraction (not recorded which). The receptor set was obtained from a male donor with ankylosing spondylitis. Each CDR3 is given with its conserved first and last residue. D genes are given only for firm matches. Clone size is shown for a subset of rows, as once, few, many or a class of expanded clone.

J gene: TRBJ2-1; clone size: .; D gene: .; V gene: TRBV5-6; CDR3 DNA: TGTGCCAGCAGCTTTGAGGGACGGGGGCGGAGTCTGGGTTACAATGAGCAGTTCTTC; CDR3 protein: CASSFEGRGRSLGYNEQFF
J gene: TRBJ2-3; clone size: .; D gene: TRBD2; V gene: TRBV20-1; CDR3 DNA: TGCAGTGCTCTAGCGGGAGGCCGCACAGATACGCAGTATTTT; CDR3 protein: CSALAGGRTDTQYF
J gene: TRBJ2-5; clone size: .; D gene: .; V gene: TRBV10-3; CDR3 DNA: TGTGCCATCAGTGAGGGTATTAAGATTGGCCAAGAGACCCAGTACTTC; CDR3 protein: CAISEGIKIGQETQYF
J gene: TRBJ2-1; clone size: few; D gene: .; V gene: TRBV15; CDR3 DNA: TGTGCCACCAGCAGAGTGTCGCAGGCGCCCTACAATGAGCAGTTCTTC; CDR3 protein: CATSRVSQAPYNEQFF
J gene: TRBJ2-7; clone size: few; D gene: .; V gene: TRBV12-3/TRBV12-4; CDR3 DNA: TGTGCCAGCAGTCAGGGACGGGGGCACTCCTACGAGCAGTACTTC; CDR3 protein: CASSQGRGHSYEQYF
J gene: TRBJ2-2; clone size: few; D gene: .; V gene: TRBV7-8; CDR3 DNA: TGTGCCAGCAGCTCCAGTATACTCGGGGTGAACACCGGGGAGCTGTTTTTT; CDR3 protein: CASSSSILGVNTGELFF
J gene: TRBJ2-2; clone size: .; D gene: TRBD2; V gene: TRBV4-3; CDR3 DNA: TGCGCCAGCAGCCAAGAAAGCGGGGTCTATACCGGGGAGCTGTTTTTT; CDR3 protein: CASSQESGVYTGELFF
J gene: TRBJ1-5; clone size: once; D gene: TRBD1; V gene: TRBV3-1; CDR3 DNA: TGTGCCAGCAGCCATGGGGACAGCCAGCCCCAGCATTTT; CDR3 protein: CASSHGDSQPQHF
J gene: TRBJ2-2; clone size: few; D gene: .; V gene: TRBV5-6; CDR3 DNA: TGTGCCAGCACAGTAGCGCGTAAAAGGAACACCGGGGAGCTGTTTTTT; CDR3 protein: CASTVARKRNTGELFF
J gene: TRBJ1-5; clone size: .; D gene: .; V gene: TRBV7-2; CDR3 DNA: TGTGCCAGCAGCCGATCGCAGGGTTTGAATCAGCCCCAGCATTTT; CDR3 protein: CASSRSQGLNQPQHF
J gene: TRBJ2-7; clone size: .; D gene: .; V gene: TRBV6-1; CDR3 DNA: TGTGCCAGCAGTGAAAGGGGGTTTTCAGGCGAGCAGTACTTC; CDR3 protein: CASSERGFSGEQYF
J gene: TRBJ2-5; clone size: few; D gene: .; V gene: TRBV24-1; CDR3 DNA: TGTGCCACCAGTGATCGAGGGGGGTTGCTGGAGACCCAGTACTTC; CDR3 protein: CATSDRGGLLETQYF
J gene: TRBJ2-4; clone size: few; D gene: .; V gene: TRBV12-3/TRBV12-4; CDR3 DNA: TGTGCCAGCAGTTTCCGAAATCTAGCCAAAAACATTCAGTACTTC; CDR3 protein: CASSFRNLAKNIQYF
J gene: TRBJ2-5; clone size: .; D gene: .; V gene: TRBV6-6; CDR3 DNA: TGTGCCAGCAGAACACACAATCAAGAGACCCAGTACTTC; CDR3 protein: CASRTHNQETQYF
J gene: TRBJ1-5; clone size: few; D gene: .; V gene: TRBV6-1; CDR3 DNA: TGTGCCAGCAGTCGCGGGGGTCCCAGCGATCAGCCCCAGCATTTT; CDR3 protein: CASSRGGPSDQPQHF
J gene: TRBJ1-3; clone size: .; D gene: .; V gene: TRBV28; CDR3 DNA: TGTGCCAGCAGTTTATTTCGCGGAATTCCTGGAAACACCATATATTTT; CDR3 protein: CASSLFRGIPGNTIYF
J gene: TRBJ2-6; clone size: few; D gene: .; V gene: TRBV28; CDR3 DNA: TGTGCCAGCAGTTTTTTTCCGGCAGGGGCCCCTGGGGCCAACGTCCTGACTTTC; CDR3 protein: CASSFFPAGAPGANVLTF
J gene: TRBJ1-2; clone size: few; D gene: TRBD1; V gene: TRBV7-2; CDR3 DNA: TGTGCCAGCAGCTTAATCTCAGGGGGCTCTGGCTATGGCTACACCTTC; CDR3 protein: CASSLISGGSGYGYTF
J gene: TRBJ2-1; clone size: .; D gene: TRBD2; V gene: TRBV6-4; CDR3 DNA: TGTGCCAGCAGTGACTCAGCTAGCGGGAGGGCCGGTGAGCAGTTCTTC; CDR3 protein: CASSDSASGRAGEQFF
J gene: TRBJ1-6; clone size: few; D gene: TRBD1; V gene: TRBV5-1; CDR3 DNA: TGCGCCAGCAGTTCTGGACAGGGAGAATCACCCCTCCACTTT; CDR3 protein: CASSSGQGESPLHF
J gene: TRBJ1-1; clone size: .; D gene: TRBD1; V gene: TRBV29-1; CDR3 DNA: TGCACCCCTCCCCGGGGGGACAGTGAAGCTTTCTTT; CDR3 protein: CTPPRGDSEAFF
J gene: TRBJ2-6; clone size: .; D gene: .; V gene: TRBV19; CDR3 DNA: TGTGCCAGTACCGAACCCCGGGGCTCTGGGGCCAACGTCCTGACTTTC; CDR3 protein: CASTEPRGSGANVLTF
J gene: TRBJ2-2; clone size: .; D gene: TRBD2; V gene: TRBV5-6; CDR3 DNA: TGTGCCAGCAGCTTAGACATAGCGGGACTGAACACCGGGGAGCTGTTTTTT; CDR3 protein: CASSLDIAGLNTGELFF
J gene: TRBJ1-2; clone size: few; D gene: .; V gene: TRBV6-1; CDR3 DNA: TGTGCCAGCACCTTAAGGACAGTGGACTATGGCTACACCTTC; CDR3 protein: CASTLRTVDYGYTF
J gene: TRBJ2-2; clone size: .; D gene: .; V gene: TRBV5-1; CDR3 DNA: TGCGCCAGCGCACTGACGCCCGGGGACCTGAACACCGGGGAGCTGTTTTTT; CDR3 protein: CASALTPGDLNTGELFF
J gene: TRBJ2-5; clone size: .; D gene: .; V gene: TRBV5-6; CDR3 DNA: TGTGCCAGCAGTCGACTGGAAGAGACCCAGTACTTC; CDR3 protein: CASSRLEETQYF